These T cell receptor beta chains were read from a single sample in a study of shared clonotypes between healthy human individuals. Assay used: immunoSEQ multiplex PCR; TCRdb lists only in-frame clones, some missing. The sample holds about 1.1 million clones, 77% seen once. Sequencing was performed on memory CD4+ T cells from PBMCs. Every receptor here comes from a man aged 18 to 29 in good health. Some clones in this sample may be carry-over from other donors' samples. Both conserved end residues are part of each CDR3. A D gene is named only where the DNA matches it firmly. Some rows mark clone size as missing; the rest say once, few, many or name a class of expanded clone.

v_gene: TRBV5-1
d_gene: -
j_gene: TRBJ2-1
abundance: few
CDR3aa: CASSLAGAHLNEQFF
CDR3nt: TGCGCCAGCAGCTTGGCCGGAGCGCACCTCAATGAGCAGTTCTTC

v_gene: TRBV29-1
d_gene: TRBD2
j_gene: TRBJ2-7
abundance: -
CDR3aa: CSVGGADEQYF
CDR3nt: TGCAGTGTCGGGGGGGCAGACGAGCAGTACTTC

v_gene: TRBV7-9
d_gene: -
j_gene: TRBJ2-3
abundance: -
CDR3aa: CASSFAGATDTQYF
CDR3nt: TGTGCCAGCAGCTTTGCAGGGGCCACAGATACGCAGTATTTT

v_gene: TRBV15
d_gene: -
j_gene: TRBJ1-5
abundance: -
CDR3aa: CATRRGLDQPQHF
CDR3nt: TGTGCCACCCGCAGGGGACTTGATCAGCCCCAGCATTTT

v_gene: TRBV7-3
d_gene: TRBD2
j_gene: TRBJ2-2
abundance: -
CDR3aa: CASSLNGGSVTGELFF
CDR3nt: TGTGCCAGCAGCTTAAATGGCGGGAGCGTCACCGGGGAGCTGTTTTTT

v_gene: TRBV4-2
d_gene: TRBD1
j_gene: TRBJ2-7
abundance: -
CDR3aa: CASSQETGAEQYF
CDR3nt: TGTGCCAGCAGCCAAGAAACAGGGGCCGAGCAGTACTTC

v_gene: TRBV20-1
d_gene: -
j_gene: TRBJ1-2
abundance: -
CDR3aa: CSARSGVGYTF
CDR3nt: TGCAGTGCTAGGTCTGGGGTTGGCTACACCTTC

v_gene: TRBV9
d_gene: TRBD2
j_gene: TRBJ2-2
abundance: -
CDR3aa: CASSVGASGATGELFF
CDR3nt: TGTGCCAGCAGCGTAGGCGCTAGCGGAGCCACCGGGGAGCTGTTTTTT

v_gene: TRBV5-1
d_gene: -
j_gene: TRBJ1-1
abundance: -
CDR3aa: CASSLGRTPNTEAFF
CDR3nt: TGCGCCAGCAGCTTGGGTCGGACACCGAACACTGAAGCTTTCTTT

v_gene: TRBV10-3
d_gene: TRBD1
j_gene: TRBJ2-3
abundance: -
CDR3aa: CAIGTGLADTQYF
CDR3nt: TGTGCCATCGGGACAGGGCTAGCAGATACGCAGTATTTT

v_gene: TRBV7-8
d_gene: TRBD1
j_gene: TRBJ2-5
abundance: -
CDR3aa: CASSLDREETQYF
CDR3nt: TGTGCCAGCAGCCTGGACAGGGAAGAGACCCAGTACTTC

v_gene: TRBV7-4
d_gene: -
j_gene: TRBJ2-3
abundance: -
CDR3aa: CASSLRRQGLERDHTDTQYF
CDR3nt: TGTGCCAGCAGTCTTAGGAGACAGGGGTTGGAGCGGGACCACACAGATACGCAGTATTTT

v_gene: TRBV5-1
d_gene: TRBD1
j_gene: TRBJ1-1
abundance: few
CDR3aa: CASSFYGTVDTEAFF
CDR3nt: TGCGCCAGCAGCTTCTACGGGACAGTGGACACTGAAGCTTTCTTT

v_gene: TRBV19
d_gene: -
j_gene: TRBJ2-7
abundance: -
CDR3aa: CASSIRVGEQYF
CDR3nt: TGTGCCAGTAGTATCCGTGTCGGGGAGCAGTACTTC

v_gene: TRBV5-8
d_gene: TRBD2
j_gene: TRBJ2-1
abundance: -
CDR3aa: CASSPEGLAGRGFF
CDR3nt: TGTGCCAGCAGCCCCGAAGGACTAGCCGGTAGGGGGTTCTTC

v_gene: TRBV7-6
d_gene: -
j_gene: TRBJ2-3
abundance: -
CDR3aa: CASSPGADTQYF
CDR3nt: TGTGCCAGCAGCCCCGGTGCGGATACGCAGTATTTT

v_gene: TRBV6-6
d_gene: TRBD1
j_gene: TRBJ2-5
abundance: -
CDR3aa: CASTRQGRETQYF
CDR3nt: TGTGCCAGCACCCGACAGGGACGCGAGACCCAGTACTTC

v_gene: TRBV10-3
d_gene: TRBD2
j_gene: TRBJ2-7
abundance: -
CDR3aa: CAISVREVRSYEQYF
CDR3nt: TGTGCCATCAGTGTCCGGGAGGTTCGGTCCTACGAGCAGTACTTC

v_gene: TRBV28
d_gene: TRBD1
j_gene: TRBJ2-7
abundance: -
CDR3aa: CASTSLPRDRGDEQYF
CDR3nt: TGTGCCAGCACCTCTCTGCCCCGTGACAGGGGAGACGAGCAGTACTTC

v_gene: TRBV5-1
d_gene: TRBD2
j_gene: TRBJ2-2
abundance: -
CDR3aa: CASSLALAGVTGELFF
CDR3nt: TGCGCCAGCAGCTTAGCCCTAGCGGGAGTTACCGGGGAGCTGTTTTTT

v_gene: TRBV28
d_gene: -
j_gene: TRBJ2-5
abundance: -
CDR3aa: CASSGQGETQYF
CDR3nt: TGTGCCAGCAGTGGGCAGGGCGAGACCCAGTACTTC

v_gene: TRBV4-1
d_gene: -
j_gene: TRBJ2-5
abundance: -
CDR3aa: CASSQGRGSQETQYF
CDR3nt: TGCGCCAGCAGCCAAGGGCGAGGAAGTCAAGAGACCCAGTACTTC

v_gene: TRBV6-1
d_gene: -
j_gene: TRBJ1-2
abundance: once
CDR3aa: CASSVTEWVLYTF
CDR3nt: TGTGCCAGCAGTGTAACAGAATGGGTCCTGTACACCTTC

v_gene: TRBV18
d_gene: -
j_gene: TRBJ2-1
abundance: -
CDR3aa: CASSPLGSSYNEQFF
CDR3nt: TGTGCCAGCTCACCACTAGGGAGCTCCTACAATGAGCAGTTCTTC

v_gene: TRBV6-5
d_gene: -
j_gene: TRBJ2-1
abundance: -
CDR3aa: CASTASSYNEQFF
CDR3nt: TGTGCCAGCACAGCAAGCTCCTACAATGAGCAGTTCTTC

v_gene: TRBV9
d_gene: TRBD2
j_gene: TRBJ2-2
abundance: -
CDR3aa: CASSVSSGTNTGELFF
CDR3nt: TGTGCCAGCAGCGTCTCTAGCGGGACGAACACCGGGGAGCTGTTTTTT

v_gene: TRBV7-8
d_gene: -
j_gene: TRBJ2-7
abundance: -
CDR3aa: CASSQGSNSYEQYF
CDR3nt: TGTGCCAGCAGCCAAGGCTCCAACTCCTACGAGCAGTACTTC

v_gene: TRBV4-2
d_gene: -
j_gene: TRBJ1-5
abundance: -
CDR3aa: CASSQSSRGNQPQHF
CDR3nt: TGTGCCAGCAGCCAAAGTTCTAGGGGCAATCAGCCCCAGCATTTT

v_gene: TRBV4-1
d_gene: TRBD1
j_gene: TRBJ2-1
abundance: -
CDR3aa: CASSQDPGQVYNEQFF
CDR3nt: TGCGCCAGCAGCCAAGATCCGGGACAGGTCTACAATGAGCAGTTCTTC

v_gene: TRBV11-3
d_gene: TRBD2
j_gene: TRBJ2-3
abundance: -
CDR3aa: CASSQGLAASTDTQYF
CDR3nt: TGTGCCAGCAGCCAGGGACTAGCGGCCAGCACAGATACGCAGTATTTT

v_gene: TRBV19
d_gene: -
j_gene: TRBJ1-2
abundance: -
CDR3aa: CASSDVWRAPTF
CDR3nt: TGTGCCAGTAGTGATGTTTGGAGGGCTCCCACCTTC

v_gene: TRBV7-2
d_gene: TRBD2
j_gene: TRBJ2-2
abundance: -
CDR3aa: CASRKGLAGGTGELFF
CDR3nt: TGTGCCAGCAGAAAGGGGCTAGCGGGAGGCACCGGGGAGCTGTTTTTT

v_gene: TRBV2
d_gene: TRBD2
j_gene: TRBJ2-3
abundance: -
CDR3aa: CASSALTAGEGTDTQYF
CDR3nt: TGTGCCAGCAGTGCTTTGACGGCGGGAGAGGGCACAGATACGCAGTATTTT

v_gene: TRBV18
d_gene: TRBD1
j_gene: TRBJ1-2
abundance: -
CDR3aa: CASSPGTGGEGYGYTF
CDR3nt: TGTGCCAGCTCACCCGGGACAGGGGGCGAGGGCTATGGCTACACCTTC

v_gene: TRBV25-1
d_gene: TRBD2
j_gene: TRBJ2-1
abundance: -
CDR3aa: CASSPTSGATSYNEQFF
CDR3nt: TGTGCCAGCAGTCCGACTAGCGGAGCCACCTCCTACAATGAGCAGTTCTTC

v_gene: TRBV27
d_gene: -
j_gene: TRBJ1-2
abundance: -
CDR3aa: CASSTTGYGYTF
CDR3nt: TGTGCCAGCAGTACCACAGGCTATGGCTACACCTTC

v_gene: TRBV28
d_gene: TRBD1
j_gene: TRBJ2-3
abundance: -
CDR3aa: CASRRQGQWADTQYF
CDR3nt: TGTGCCAGCCGTAGACAGGGCCAATGGGCAGATACGCAGTATTTT

v_gene: TRBV12-5
d_gene: TRBD1
j_gene: TRBJ1-2
abundance: -
CDR3aa: CASGFTGGSNGYTF
CDR3nt: TGTGCTAGTGGTTTTACAGGGGGCTCTAATGGCTACACCTTC

v_gene: TRBV25-1
d_gene: -
j_gene: TRBJ1-5
abundance: -
CDR3aa: CAIRVMSGQSGNQPQHF
CDR3nt: TGTGCCATCAGAGTTATGTCCGGCCAATCCGGCAATCAGCCCCAGCATTTT

v_gene: TRBV7-9
d_gene: -
j_gene: TRBJ1-2
abundance: -
CDR3aa: CASLPANLADAGLGYTF
CDR3nt: TGTGCCAGCCTGCCGGCGAATCTTGCCGACGCAGGCTTAGGCTACACCTTC

v_gene: TRBV11-3
d_gene: TRBD1
j_gene: TRBJ2-5
abundance: few
CDR3aa: CASSFGTGVETQYF
CDR3nt: TGTGCCAGCAGCTTCGGGACAGGGGTAGAGACCCAGTACTTC

v_gene: TRBV4-2
d_gene: TRBD2
j_gene: TRBJ2-3
abundance: few
CDR3aa: CASSQVRGRADTQYF
CDR3nt: TGTGCCAGCAGCCAAGTACGAGGGAGGGCAGATACGCAGTATTTT

v_gene: TRBV5-6
d_gene: -
j_gene: TRBJ1-2
abundance: once
CDR3aa: CASGSGYGYTF
CDR3nt: TGTGCCAGCGGCTCTGGCTATGGCTACACCTTC

v_gene: TRBV27
d_gene: -
j_gene: TRBJ2-7
abundance: -
CDR3aa: CASRRDGPYEQYF
CDR3nt: TGTGCCAGCCGCCGGGACGGCCCCTACGAGCAGTACTTC

v_gene: TRBV5-4
d_gene: -
j_gene: TRBJ2-2
abundance: -
CDR3aa: CASSLEETRLSELFF
CDR3nt: TGTGCCAGCAGCTTGGAAGAAACCCGGTTGTCCGAGCTGTTTTTT

v_gene: TRBV11-3
d_gene: TRBD2
j_gene: TRBJ2-1
abundance: -
CDR3aa: CASSSLAGVNEQFF
CDR3nt: TGTGCCAGCAGCTCCCTAGCGGGAGTGAATGAGCAGTTCTTC

v_gene: TRBV28
d_gene: TRBD2
j_gene: TRBJ2-2
abundance: -
CDR3aa: CASSSKRERGGELFF
CDR3nt: TGTGCCAGCAGTAGTAAGCGGGAGAGGGGCGGGGAGCTGTTTTTT